One T cell receptor (beta chain) is described in this entry. This specimen belongs to a study of control samples from healthy donors and cancer patients. Profiled with immunoSEQ multiplex PCR; TCRdb holds only in-frame clones, not every one. The sample carries around 130,000 clones, 89% recorded once. Input material: blood. The sequence was obtained from a man aged 50-60 years in good health.

DNA for the CDR3: TGTGCCAGCAGCTTGCCACAGAAAAACACCGGGGAGCTGTTTTTT. Translated, it gives CASSLPQKNTGELFF. V gene TRBV5-4 combines with J gene TRBJ2-2, with D unclear. The germline V and J ends were trimmed by 1 base and 2 bases, with 9 bases remaining between them. The V gene's germline CDR1 is SGHNT and CDR2 YYREEE (reference sequence). The CDR3 spans 15 residues.